Listed here is a single T cell receptor (beta chain). Its antigen is not identified. The sample originates from a study of graft-versus-host responses after intestinal transplantation. On the study more broadly: Isolated intestinal, liver-intestinal, or multivisceral transplants were what recipients had. Anti-thymocyte globulin served as induction for all recipients, who then took tacrolimus and steroids for about 3 years.

Germline V gene sequence: CDR1 GTSNPN, CDR2 SVGIG (reference sequence). This CDR3 spans 13 amino acids. Deletions cut 0 bases from V and 4 bases from J, with 7 bases between. Points from the study as a whole: In recipient marrow, GvH clones were found, and some appeared first in ileum or blood. High graft-versus-host to host-versus-graft clonal ratios were found in allografts of patients who had graft-donor T cell macrochimerism.

The assay was immunoSEQ multiplex PCR, and TCRdb's table has in-frame clones only and misses some. The sample carries tens of thousands of clones, about 80% recorded once. The chain employs TRBV30 and TRBJ1-5; D might be TRBD1 (6 bases). This receptor was obtained from a human donor who was the organ donor for an intestinal transplant. Sequencing used unstimulated CD4+ T cells sorted from spleen or lymph node cells, obtained before transplant. CDR3 loop: CAWSVDRNQPQHF. DNA of the CDR3: TGTGCCTGGAGTGTAGACAGGAATCAGCCCCAGCATTTT.